The 19 T cell receptor beta chains reported below all come from one sample, sequenced in a study of CD8 T cells in Susac syndrome. Reverse transcription of roughly 0.5 to 1 ug RNA used random hexamers. TCRdb analysed the immunoSEQ multiplex PCR reads with MiXCR anew, one entry per CDR3 protein. Of about 53,000 distinct CDR3 sequences in the sample, over 90% are singletons; the top ten hold about 0.75%. The sequenced sample consisted of CD8+ T cells from PBMCs. These receptors all stem from a human donor with Susac syndrome.

Here the CDR3 DNA reads TGTGCCAGCAGCGTGACAGGGGGGAACACTGAAGCTTTCTTT. It yields the protein CASSVTGGNTEAFF. This chain connects TRBV5-6 to TRBJ1-1; 9 bases are shared with TRBD1. Germline trimming cut 4 bases from V and 1 base from J; bases unmatched to any gene: 2. CDR1 is SGHDT and CDR2 is YYEEEE in the germline V gene. The CDR3 is made up of 14 amino acids.

The chain couples TRBV19 to TRBJ1-5; 7 bases line up with TRBD1. This CDR3 spans 15 amino acids. Per germline, CDR1 LNHDA and CDR2 SQIVND (reference sequence). V was clipped by 7 bases and J by 9 bases; unmatched bases: 15. CDR3 protein: CASTPQGLGGLPQHF. The CDR3 DNA sequence: TGTGCCAGTACCCCACAGGGGCTGGGGGGTCTGCCCCAGCATTTT.

The J gene is TRBJ1-5, the V gene TRBV27; D is uncertain. V dropped 5 bases and J dropped 6 bases, with 14 bases sitting between them. Germline CDR1 reads MNHEY; CDR2 reads SMNVEV (reference sequence). The CDR3 totals 14 residues. Here the CDR3 DNA reads TGTGCCAGCAGTCCAAGACGGCGGGGTCAGCCCCAGCATTTT. Translated: CASSPRRRGQPQHF.

The rearrangement joins TRBV29-1 to TRBJ2-1, with D perhaps matching TRBD1 (5 bases). Per germline, CDR1 SQVTM and CDR2 ANQGSEA. The CDR3 consists of 12 residues. Trimming cost V 6 bases and J 6 bases, with 12 bases left between them. DNA for the CDR3: TGCAGCGTCCCATGGGGCGGCAATGAGCAGTTCTTC. Its protein is CSVPWGGNEQFF.

This clonotype was recorded once. This chain connects TRBV9 to TRBJ1-1, with D tentatively TRBD1 (6 bases). CDR1 SGDLS and CDR2 YYNGEE come from the germline V gene. V was clipped by 4 bases and J by 5 bases, with 15 bases between them. The CDR3 is made up of 14 amino acids. The CDR3 nucleotides read TGTGCCAGCAGCCCCCCCGACAGGCCAACTGAAGCTTTCTTT. Its protein product is CASSPPDRPTEAFF.

The chain recombines TRBV6-5 with TRBJ2-2, with 13 positions matching TRBD2. V trimming: 1 base; J trimming: 4 bases; junction bases outside the gene matches: 3. Germline CDR1 and CDR2: MNHEY and SVGAGI. The CDR3 is made up of 17 amino acids. CDR3 protein: CASSYWTSGGPTGELFF. In DNA form, the CDR3 reads TGTGCCAGCAGTTACTGGACTAGCGGGGGCCCCACCGGGGAGCTGTTTTTT.

This clonotype was detected only a few times. The V call is TRBV13, the J call TRBJ2-1; no reliable D call. Trimming left V 2 bases short and J 8 bases short, with 4 bases between. This CDR3 region has 11 residues. Germline CDR1 PRHDT, CDR2 FYEKMQ (reference sequence). This CDR3 is CASSLYDEQFF. CDR3 nucleotides: TGTGCCAGCAGCTTATACGATGAGCAGTTCTTC. Combining the CDR3 with reference TRBV13 and TRBJ2-1 gives the whole variable domain AAGVIQSPRHLIKEKRETATLKCYPIPRHDTVYWYQQGPGQDPQFLISFYEKMQSDKGSIPDRFSAQQFSDYHSELNMSSLELGDSALYFCASSLYDEQFFGPGTRLTVL.

This chain joins TRBV19 and TRBJ1-1; no firm D call. Trimming removed 7 bases from V and 5 bases from J, with 14 bases in between. The germline V gene has CDR1 LNHDA and CDR2 SQIVND (reference sequence). CDR3 length: 13 residues. The CDR3 coding sequence is TGTGCCAGTAATTTAGGGAGAGGGACTGAAGCTTTCTTT. Translating it yields CASNLGRGTEAFF.

The rearrangement uses TRBV20-1 and TRBJ2-7; 9 positions match TRBD2. The CDR3 contains 15 residues. The J segment lost 3 bases and the V segment lost 2 bases, leaving 8 bases of the junction unmatched. CDR1 and CDR2 (germline): DFQATT, SNEGSKA (reference sequence). CDR3 in DNA: TGCAGTGCTAGAAATGTGAGAGCGGGGGGCTACGAGCAGTACTTC. Protein sequence: CSARNVRAGGYEQYF.

This clonotype was seen just once. This chain links TRBV14 with TRBJ1-2; no clear D gene. The CDR3 consists of 15 residues. The germline CDR1 and CDR2 sequences are SGHDN and FVKESK. Trimming removed 0 bases from V and 2 bases from J, with 10 bases in between. The CDR3 nucleotides are TGTGCCAGCAGCCAAGACATTAACGGGAACTATGGCTACACCTTC. It encodes CASSQDINGNYGYTF. The variable domain in full, completed from reference TRBV14 and TRBJ1-2, reads EAGVTQFPSHSVIEKGQTVTLRCDPISGHDNLYWYRRVMGKEIKFLLHFVKESKQDESGMPNNRFLAERTGGTYSTLKVQPAELEDSGVYFCASSQDINGNYGYTFGSGTRLTVV.

V and J are TRBV9 and TRBJ1-1, with D perhaps matching TRBD1 (5 bases). The germline V gene encodes CDR1 SGDLS and CDR2 YYNGEE. The length of the CDR3 is 15 residues. V lost 0 bases, J lost 5 bases, and 14 bases lay in between. CDR3 amino acids: CASSVGLLGGTEAFF. CDR3 sequence (DNA): TGTGCCAGCAGCGTAGGGCTCCTCGGGGGGACTGAAGCTTTCTTT.

The V and J genes are TRBV19 and TRBJ2-5, with TRBD2 matching 7 bases. This CDR3 comprises 15 residues. Germline assignment: CDR1 LNHDA and CDR2 SQIVND (reference sequence). Unmatched junction bases numbered 7, after V lost 5 bases and J lost 1 base. CDR3 in DNA: TGTGCCAGTAGTTGGGTTACTAGCGCCCAAGAGACCCAGTACTTC. Its protein is CASSWVTSAQETQYF.

V gene TRBV20-1 combines with J gene TRBJ2-5; TRBD2 matches at 10 bases. The CDR3 contains 16 residues. Germline lookup yields CDR1 DFQATT and CDR2 SNEGSKA (reference sequence). Unmatched junction bases numbered 10, after V lost 1 base and J lost 5 bases. CDR3 DNA sequence: TGCAGTGCTAGAGCACAACGGACTAGCGGTGTGGAGACCCAGTACTTC. The encoded protein is CSARAQRTSGVETQYF.

V gene TRBV14 combines with J gene TRBJ1-2; D gene unclear. V lost 0 bases and J 5 bases, leaving 22 bases between the germline ends. CDR3 length: 18 amino acids. The germline V gene encodes CDR1 SGHDN and CDR2 FVKESK. The CDR3 protein is CASSQERYGKTRVYGYTF. CDR3 nucleotide sequence: TGTGCCAGCAGCCAAGAAAGGTACGGAAAAACCCGGGTATATGGCTACACCTTC.

This chain uses TRBV6-1 with TRBJ2-3; D is tentatively TRBD1 or TRBD2 (5 bases each). The CDR3 sequence is 13 residues long. CDR1 and CDR2 (germline): MNHNS, SASEGT. Trimming cost V 5 bases and J 1 base, with 7 bases left between them. CDR3 amino acids: CASSMGGTDTQYF. CDR3 DNA sequence: TGTGCCAGCAGTATGGGGGGCACAGATACGCAGTATTTT.

J is TRBJ2-4 and V is TRBV27; no reliable D call. The V gene's germline CDR1 is MNHEY and CDR2 SMNVEV (reference sequence). V was clipped by 3 bases and J by 7 bases, with 10 bases between them. The CDR3 sequence is 13 residues long. The CDR3 loop is CASSLSHRNIQYF. The CDR3 region has the DNA TGTGCCAGCAGTTTGTCCCATCGGAACATTCAGTACTTC.

This chain connects TRBV4-3 to TRBJ2-1; tentatively, D is TRBD1 or TRBD2 (6 bases each). Looked up from germline, CDR1 is LGHNA and CDR2 is YSLEER. This CDR3 region has 19 residues. V lost 0 bases and J lost 5, with 23 bases in between. CDR3 amino acids: CASSQDPGAGIASHNEQFF. CDR3 DNA: TGCGCCAGCAGCCAAGATCCGGGGGCGGGAATAGCCTCGCACAATGAGCAGTTCTTC.

The chain employs TRBV5-6 and TRBJ1-2; no clear D. Trimming removed 0 bases from V and 4 bases from J, with 13 bases in between. Germline V gene data show CDR1 as SGHDT and CDR2 as YYEEEE. The CDR3 runs 15 residues. The CDR3 region has the DNA TGTGCCAGCAGCTTGGGGGTTTGGGCGGCCTATGGCTACACCTTC. Translated: CASSLGVWAAYGYTF.

V gene TRBV12-3 or TRBV12-4 combines with J gene TRBJ1-1; 8 bases agree with TRBD1. The ends lost 4 bases at V and 11 bases at J; junction bases unmatched: 9. The CDR3 loop spans 13 amino acids. The CDR3 protein is CASSYPGQARAFF. The CDR3 bases are TGTGCCAGCAGTTACCCGGGACAGGCTCGCGCTTTCTTT.